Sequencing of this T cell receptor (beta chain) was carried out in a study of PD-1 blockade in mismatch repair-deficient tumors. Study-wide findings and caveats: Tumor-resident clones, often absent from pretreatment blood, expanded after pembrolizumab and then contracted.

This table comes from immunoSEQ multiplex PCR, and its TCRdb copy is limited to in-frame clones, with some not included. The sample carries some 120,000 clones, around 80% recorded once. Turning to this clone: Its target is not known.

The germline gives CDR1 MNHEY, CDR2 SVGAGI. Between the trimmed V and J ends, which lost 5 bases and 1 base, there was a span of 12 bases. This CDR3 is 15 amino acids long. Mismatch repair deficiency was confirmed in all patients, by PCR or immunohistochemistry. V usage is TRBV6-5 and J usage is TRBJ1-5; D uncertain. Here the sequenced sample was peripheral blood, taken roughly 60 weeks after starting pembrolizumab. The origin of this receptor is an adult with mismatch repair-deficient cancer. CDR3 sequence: CASSNYAGSNQPQHF. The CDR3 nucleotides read TGTGCCAGCAGTAATTACGCCGGGAGCAATCAGCCCCAGCATTTT.